A selection of T cell receptor beta chains follows, all from one sample in a study of cytomegalovirus exposure and HLA in healthy donors. TCRdb's copy holds only in-frame clones and misses some; the assay was immunoSEQ multiplex PCR. Among about 200,000 clones, roughly 80% were seen once, and the ten largest hold 0.22%. Material for sequencing was PBMCs. Source of these receptors: a girl aged 2-10 years in good health and CMV-seronegative. CDR3s leave out the opening cysteine and the closing phenylalanine or tryptophan.

v_call: TRBV6-5; j_call: TRBJ1-1; cdr3_aa: ASSSSQGGYLTEAF
v_call: TRBV12-5; j_call: TRBJ1-1; cdr3_aa: ASGLTETEAF
v_call: TRBV19; j_call: TRBJ1-4; cdr3_aa: ASTPNLDRGVEKLF
v_call: TRBV6-5; j_call: TRBJ2-7; cdr3_aa: ASSYSAGEVYEQY
v_call: TRBV6-1; j_call: TRBJ2-7; cdr3_aa: ASSDRVTSYEQY
v_call: TRBV5-1; j_call: TRBJ2-7; cdr3_aa: ASSDPGGSYEQY
v_call: TRBV6-1; j_call: TRBJ1-3; cdr3_aa: ASSSDRAGNTIY
v_call: TRBV6-1; j_call: TRBJ2-7; cdr3_aa: ASSERGNEQY
v_call: TRBV4-1; j_call: TRBJ2-1; cdr3_aa: ASSQEWEGGESYNEQF
v_call: TRBV6-5; j_call: TRBJ2-1; cdr3_aa: ASSYGLAVYNEQF
v_call: TRBV7-7; j_call: TRBJ2-5; cdr3_aa: ASSQGGTGRKETQY
v_call: TRBV6-5; j_call: TRBJ2-7; cdr3_aa: ASSYLRQGSYEQY
v_call: TRBV12-5; j_call: TRBJ2-1; cdr3_aa: ASGLSGGGEQF
v_call: TRBV30; j_call: TRBJ1-5; cdr3_aa: AWSVAGGSQPQH
v_call: TRBV7-6; j_call: TRBJ2-3; cdr3_aa: ASSAAGWGSTDTQY
v_call: TRBV10-2; j_call: TRBJ1-1; cdr3_aa: ASSEFGRNTEAF
v_call: TRBV21-1; j_call: TRBJ1-6; cdr3_aa: ASSKGEFGSSYNSPLH
v_call: TRBV2; j_call: TRBJ2-2; cdr3_aa: ASRMDRSINTGELF
v_call: TRBV5-5; j_call: TRBJ1-1; cdr3_aa: ASSLVAFPGMAVGAF
v_call: TRBV7-8; j_call: TRBJ1-2; cdr3_aa: ASSLRGGGDYGYT
v_call: TRBV30; j_call: TRBJ1-5; cdr3_aa: AWSVTSDNQPQH
v_call: TRBV7-9; j_call: TRBJ2-7; cdr3_aa: ASSSPGTGVYEQY
v_call: TRBV5-1; j_call: TRBJ2-1; cdr3_aa: ASSLAVGQGPLYNEQF
v_call: TRBV30; j_call: TRBJ2-3; cdr3_aa: AWTPSGRLDTQY
v_call: TRBV27; j_call: TRBJ2-1; cdr3_aa: ASSLQMYNEQF
v_call: TRBV7-9; j_call: TRBJ1-1; cdr3_aa: ASRSDLAF
v_call: TRBV2; j_call: TRBJ2-3; cdr3_aa: ANRDRYTDTQY
v_call: TRBV19; j_call: TRBJ2-7; cdr3_aa: ASSPQETYEQY
v_call: TRBV30; j_call: TRBJ1-4; cdr3_aa: AWSRPAEKLF
v_call: TRBV2; j_call: TRBJ2-7; cdr3_aa: ASSLYSYEQY
v_call: TRBV2; j_call: TRBJ1-2; cdr3_aa: ASSDGSLYGYT
v_call: TRBV11-2; j_call: TRBJ2-7; cdr3_aa: ASSPGMRIHEQY
v_call: TRBV5-6; j_call: TRBJ1-3; cdr3_aa: ASSLRRAGGNTIY
v_call: TRBV6-1; j_call: TRBJ1-1; cdr3_aa: ASSQGAINTEAF
v_call: TRBV4-2; j_call: TRBJ1-2; cdr3_aa: ASSQDRRYGYT
v_call: TRBV6-1; j_call: TRBJ1-1; cdr3_aa: ASNSKAF
v_call: TRBV27; j_call: TRBJ1-1; cdr3_aa: ASSPRTGAEAF
v_call: TRBV2; j_call: TRBJ1-2; cdr3_aa: ASSPTAPYGYT
v_call: TRBV4-1; j_call: TRBJ2-3; cdr3_aa: ASSQTGQENTDTQY
v_call: TRBV19; j_call: TRBJ1-1; cdr3_aa: ASSIRTGLMNTEAF
v_call: TRBV7-3; j_call: TRBJ2-2; cdr3_aa: ASSLSGGVGSSGELF